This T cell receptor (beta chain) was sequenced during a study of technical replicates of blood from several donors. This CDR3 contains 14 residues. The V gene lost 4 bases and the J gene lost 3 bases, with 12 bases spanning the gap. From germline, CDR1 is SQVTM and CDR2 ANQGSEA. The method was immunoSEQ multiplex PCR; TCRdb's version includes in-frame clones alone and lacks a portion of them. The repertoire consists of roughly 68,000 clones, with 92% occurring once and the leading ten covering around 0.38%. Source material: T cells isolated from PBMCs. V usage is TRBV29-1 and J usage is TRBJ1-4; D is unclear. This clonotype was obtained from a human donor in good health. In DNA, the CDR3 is TGCAGCGTTGGAAGGGCGAGGGCTAATGAAAAACTGTTTTTT. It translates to CSVGRARANEKLFF. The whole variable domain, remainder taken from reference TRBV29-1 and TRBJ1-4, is SAVISQKPSRDICQRGTSLTIQCQVDSQVTMMFWYRQQPGQSLTLIATANQGSEATYESGFVIDKFPISRPNLTFSTLTVSNMSPEDSSIYLCSVGRARANEKLFFGSGTQLSVL.